This T cell receptor (beta chain) was captured in a study of OX40 agonist ivuxolimab in advanced cancers. This table comes from immunoSEQ multiplex PCR, and its TCRdb copy is limited to in-frame clones, with some not included. This sample carries 99,000 or so clones, roughly 90% of them seen once, and the ten largest clones take roughly 0.31%. This CDR3 has 17 amino acids. Trimming stripped 5 bases from V and 0 bases from J, with 17 bases between. CDR1 and CDR2 from the germline V gene are SGHAT and FQNNGV. V and J are TRBV11-2 and TRBJ1-3; D is uncertain. This receptor was taken from an adult with an advanced solid tumor such as melanoma, head and neck, liver or kidney cancer. The material was CD4+ or CD8+ T cells sorted from blood, obtained in a trial of the OX40 agonist ivuxolimab. The CDR3 loop is CASSVGLRSLSGNTIYF. The CDR3 DNA sequence: TGTGCCAGCAGCGTTGGACTCCGTTCACTCTCTGGAAACACCATATATTTT.